The next 14 T cell receptor beta chains were all read from a single sample in a study of T cells in tumors after PD-1 blockade. Sequencing used immunoSEQ multiplex PCR; TCRdb keeps in-frame clones, though not all of them. The sample yields approximately 13,000 clones, over 80% seen once. Sequencing used PBMCs, obtained after anti-PD-1 treatment. The receptor source for this set is a human donor with basal cell carcinoma.

The chain couples TRBV6-5 to TRBJ1-5, with a possible D match to TRBD1 (5 bases). CDR1 and CDR2 from the germline V gene are MNHEY and SVGAGI. V was shortened by 6 bases and J by 4 bases, with 16 bases between the two germline ends. The CDR3 length is 15 residues. The CDR3 spells CASSRGTVSNQPQHF. The CDR3 nucleotides read TGTGCCAGCAGCCGAGGGACCGTTTCTAATCAGCCCCAGCATTTT.

The chain is built from TRBV29-1 and TRBJ1-6; 9 nucleotides match TRBD1. CDR1 and CDR2 (germline): SQVTM, ANQGSEA. The J segment lost 7 bases and the V segment lost 4 bases, leaving 11 bases of the junction unmatched. The CDR3 length is 16 residues. The CDR3 nucleotides are TGCAGCGTTGCCGCGACCGGGACAGGGTACAATTCACCCCTCCACTTT. The encoded protein is CSVAATGTGYNSPLHF.

This clone was picked up one time. J is TRBJ2-3 and V is TRBV4-1; D is possibly TRBD2 (5 bases). Germline V gene sequence: CDR1 MGHRA, CDR2 YSYEKL. Trimming removed 0 bases from V and 1 base from J, with 17 bases in between. CDR3 length equals 18 residues. DNA of the CDR3: TGCGCCAGCAGCCAAGATCTGCGGACTCCGCGGGGCACAGATACGCAGTATTTT. Protein product: CASSQDLRTPRGTDTQYF.

In this sample, this clone turned up once. The chain couples TRBV28 to TRBJ2-7; 9 positions agree with TRBD1. The junction had 8 bases not matched to a gene; V was cut back by 6 bases and J by 2 bases. This CDR3 has 15 residues. The germline V gene encodes CDR1 MDHEN and CDR2 SYDVKM. This CDR3 is CASSRDRGGPYEQYF. CDR3 in DNA: TGTGCCAGCAGCCGAGACAGGGGGGGACCCTACGAGCAGTACTTC.

The rearrangement joins TRBV15 to TRBJ2-1; D remains unclear. V gave up 3 bases and J gave up 10 bases, with 10 bases separating them. There are 12 residues in the CDR3. Germline CDR1 reads LNHNV; CDR2 reads YYDKDF (reference sequence). CDR3 DNA sequence: TGTGCCACCAGCAGGGATTTCCAAGAGCAGTTCTTC. This gives the protein CATSRDFQEQFF.

This sequence joins TRBV19 and TRBJ1-4; 7 bases line up with TRBD1. The CDR3 runs to 17 residues. V shed 5 bases, J shed 0 bases, and the junction held 9 bases outside the gene matches. Germline CDR1 LNHDA, CDR2 SQIVND (reference sequence). CDR3 amino acids: CASSRNSGGATNEKLFF. CDR3 coding DNA: TGTGCCAGTAGTCGAAACTCAGGGGGAGCAACTAATGAAAAACTGTTTTTT. Supplemented by reference TRBV19 and TRBJ1-4, the full variable domain reads DGGITQSPKYLFRKEGQNVTLSCEQNLNHDAMYWYRQDPGQGLRLIYYSQIVNDFQKGDIAEGYSVSREKKESFPLTVTSAQKNPTAFYLCASSRNSGGATNEKLFFGSGTQLSVL.

This sequence joins TRBV5-1 and TRBJ2-7; D not certain. Germline CDR1 reads SGHRS; CDR2 reads YFSETQ. The CDR3 sequence is 14 residues long. Trimming took off 2 bases at V and 0 bases at J, with 9 bases between the two ends. The CDR3 nucleotides read TGCGCCAGCAGCTTCGGCCCCGCCTCCTACGAGCAGTACTTC. Protein sequence: CASSFGPASYEQYF.

The chain uses TRBV2 and TRBJ2-1; unclear D gene. CDR1 SNHLY and CDR2 FYNNEI come from the germline V gene. The V and J ends lost 8 bases and 9 bases respectively, with 11 bases between them. The CDR3 has 11 residues. The CDR3: CASGIWGEQFF. CDR3 bases: TGTGCCAGCGGGATATGGGGTGAGCAGTTCTTC.

V gene TRBV4-1 combines with J gene TRBJ1-6; D perhaps matches TRBD1 (5 bases). This CDR3 spans 16 amino acids. CDR1 is MGHRA and CDR2 is YSYEKL in the germline V gene. Trimming took off 2 bases at V and 6 bases at J, with 14 bases between the two ends. The DNA for the CDR3 is TGCGCCAGCAGCCAAAGTCGGGCAGGGTCTAATTCACCCCTCCACTTT. Translation gives CASSQSRAGSNSPLHF.

This clone was observed a single time. V is TRBV5-4 and J is TRBJ2-3; TRBD2 agrees at 11 bases. CDR1 and CDR2 from the germline V gene are SGHNT and YYREEE (reference sequence). The CDR3 is 15 amino acids. V lost 2 bases to trimming and J lost 7 bases; unmatched junction nucleotides: 6. CDR3 loop: CASSFISGGDYTQYF. In DNA form, the CDR3 reads TGTGCCAGCAGCTTTATTAGCGGGGGGGACTATACGCAGTATTTT.

V gene TRBV7-9 combines with J gene TRBJ1-1; unclear D gene. CDR3 length: 17 residues. Between the trimmed V and J ends, which lost 0 bases and 1 base, there was a span of 15 bases. Germline values: CDR1 SEHNR, CDR2 FQNEAQ (reference sequence). CDR3 in amino acids: CASSLAILGLGNTEAFF. The CDR3 region has the DNA TGTGCCAGCAGCTTAGCGATTCTTGGCTTGGGGAACACTGAAGCTTTCTTT.

The gene calls are TRBV2 and TRBJ1-6; 7 positions agree with TRBD1. The CDR3 sequence is 16 residues long. Germline V CDR1 and CDR2: SNHLY, FYNNEI. The trim removed 8 bases at V and 9 bases at J, leaving 16 bases unmatched. The CDR3 region is CASRMRDRDGGSPLHF. CDR3 sequence (DNA): TGTGCCAGCCGAATGAGAGACAGGGACGGGGGTTCACCCCTCCACTTT.

The CDR3 spells CASSLSGNQPQHF. Here the CDR3 DNA reads TGTGCCAGCAGCTTGTCCGGGAATCAGCCCCAGCATTTT. The V call is TRBV7-3, the J call TRBJ1-5; no clear D gene. The CDR3 runs 13 residues. V lost 3 bases, J lost 4 bases, and 7 bases lay in between. Germline CDR1 is SGHTA and CDR2 is FQGTGA.

This clone is a singleton in its sample. The chain carries TRBV2 and TRBJ1-1, with D hard to call. The germline CDR1 and CDR2 sequences are SNHLY and FYNNEI. The CDR3 sequence is 11 residues long. V was shortened by 6 bases and J by 5 bases, with 7 bases between the two germline ends. The CDR3 DNA reads as TGTGCCAGCAGCCTGGGGACTGAAGCTTTCTTT. Protein sequence: CASSLGTEAFF.